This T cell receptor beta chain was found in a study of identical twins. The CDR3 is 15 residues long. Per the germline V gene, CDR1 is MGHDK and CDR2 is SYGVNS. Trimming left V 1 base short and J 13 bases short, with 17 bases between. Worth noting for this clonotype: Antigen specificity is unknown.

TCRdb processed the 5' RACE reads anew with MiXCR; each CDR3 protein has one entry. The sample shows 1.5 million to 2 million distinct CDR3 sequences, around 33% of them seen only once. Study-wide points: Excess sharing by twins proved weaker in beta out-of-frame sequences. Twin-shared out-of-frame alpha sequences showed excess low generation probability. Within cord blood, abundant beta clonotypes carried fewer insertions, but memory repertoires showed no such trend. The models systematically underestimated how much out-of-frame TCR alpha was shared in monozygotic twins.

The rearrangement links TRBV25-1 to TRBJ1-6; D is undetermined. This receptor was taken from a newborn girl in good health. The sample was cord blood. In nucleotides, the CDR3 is TGTGCCAGCAGTGAATCGGGCGGCCGGAGTCTGCCCCTCCACTTT. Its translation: CASSESGGRSLPLHF.